A selection of T cell receptor beta chains follows, all from one sample in a study of blood T cell repertoires in COVID-19. The assay was immunoSEQ multiplex PCR, and TCRdb's table has in-frame clones only and misses some. The sample consists of approximately 250,000 clones, 65% to 90% of them appearing once. The specimen was PBMCs or T cells enriched from blood (not recorded which). The source of these receptors is a woman aged 45-65 years with acute COVID-19. CDR3s include the opening cysteine and the closing phenylalanine or tryptophan. The order of the fields is clone size, D gene, CDR3 length, V gene, J gene, CDR3 protein, CDR3 DNA. The D gene is left open where the match is weak. The size entry is marked missing in some rows and otherwise reads once, few, many or a size class.

>-|-|15|TRBV5-4|TRBJ1-1
CASPPLGGVNTEAFF
TGTGCCAGCCCCCCCCTCGGCGGGGTGAACACTGAAGCTTTCTTT
>-|-|12|TRBV3-1/TRBV3-2|TRBJ2-7
CASSPTAYEQYF
TGTGCCAGCAGCCCGACAGCCTACGAGCAGTACTTC
>-|TRBD2|14|TRBV6-5|TRBJ2-2
CATGTSGAVRELFF
TGTGCCACCGGGACTAGCGGGGCAGTCAGGGAGCTGTTTTTT
>-|TRBD1|12|TRBV18|TRBJ1-2
CASSTGTGGYTF
TGTGCCAGCAGCACCGGGACAGGGGGCTACACCTTC
>-|TRBD1|14|TRBV2|TRBJ1-6
CASSDQGGRSPLHF
TGTGCCAGCAGTGACCAGGGGGGAAGGTCACCCCTCCACTTT
>-|-|15|TRBV4-2|TRBJ1-5
CASSHDGQSNQPQHF
TGTGCCAGCAGCCATGATGGACAGAGCAATCAGCCCCAGCATTTT
>-|TRBD1|14|TRBV5-1|TRBJ1-1
CASSLGGQITEAFF
TGCGCCAGCAGCTTGGGGGGACAGATCACTGAAGCTTTCTTT
>once|-|11|TRBV7-9|TRBJ2-4
CASSFANIQYF
TGTGCCAGCAGCTTCGCGAACATTCAGTACTTC
>-|TRBD1|16|TRBV5-1|TRBJ1-2
CASSPAGQGAEYGYTF
TGCGCCAGCAGCCCAGCGGGGCAGGGGGCTGAGTATGGCTACACCTTC
>-|TRBD1|16|TRBV5-4|TRBJ1-1
CASSAYRGTVNTEAFF
TGTGCCAGCAGCGCTTACAGGGGGACGGTGAACACTGAAGCTTTCTTT
>-|-|15|TRBV7-2|TRBJ1-3
CASSLGTGSGNTIYF
TGTGCCAGCAGCTTAGGAACAGGCTCTGGAAACACCATATATTTT
>once|-|13|TRBV19|TRBJ1-2
CASSIRGNYGYTF
TGTGCCAGTAGTATCCGGGGTAACTATGGCTACACCTTC
>-|-|13|TRBV18|TRBJ2-2
CASSSLNTGELFF
TGTGCCAGCTCTTCCCTTAACACCGGGGAGCTGTTTTTT
>-|TRBD1|16|TRBV5-1|TRBJ1-6
CASSLAPGTEISPLHF
TGCGCCAGCAGCTTGGCGCCAGGGACAGAGATCTCACCCCTCCACTTT
>-|TRBD1|15|TRBV15|TRBJ1-1
CATSPEGARVTEAFF
TGTGCCACCAGTCCGGAGGGGGCGCGTGTCACTGAAGCTTTCTTT